A selection of T cell receptor beta chains follows, all from one sample in a study of blood T cell repertoires in COVID-19. Using immunoSEQ multiplex PCR, the repertoire was profiled, and TCRdb retains in-frame clones only, with some absent. The table includes 250,000 to 300,000 clones, around 90% detected once. Sequences were obtained from peripheral blood. These receptors were obtained from a woman aged 55-69 years with COVID-19, enrolled during active disease. The CDR3 runs from the conserved cysteine through the conserved F or W. Each record gives: D gene, J gene, V gene, clone size, CDR3 protein, CDR3 DNA. D genes are given only for firm matches. Expanded clones get a size class; other rows say once, few or many, or leave the size out.

>.|TRBJ1-4|TRBV21-1|.
CASTTGLCDEKLFF
TGTGCCAGCACCACAGGGTTGTGTGATGAAAAACTGTTTTTT
>TRBD1|TRBJ2-1|TRBV11-2|.
CASSSRTGGEQFF
TGTGCCAGCAGCTCCCGGACAGGGGGAGAGCAGTTCTTC
>.|TRBJ1-1|TRBV4-3|.
CASSQVADTEAFF
TGCGCCAGCAGCCAAGTGGCAGACACTGAAGCTTTCTTT
>TRBD2|TRBJ2-1|TRBV6-4|.
CASRGVAGDNEQFF
TGTGCCAGCAGAGGTGTAGCGGGTGACAATGAGCAGTTCTTC
>.|TRBJ2-2|TRBV15|.
CATSSTGLRDTGELFF
TGTGCCACCAGCAGTACAGGGTTACGCGACACCGGGGAGCTGTTTTTT
>TRBD1|TRBJ2-3|TRBV11-3|once
CASSLGQVTDTQYF
TGTGCCAGCAGCCTTGGACAGGTGACAGATACGCAGTATTTT
>.|TRBJ2-1|TRBV6-1|.
CASSEGGIEQFF
TGTGCCAGCAGTGAAGGAGGGATAGAACAGTTCTTC
>TRBD1|TRBJ1-6|TRBV2|.
CASSERRGPNSPLHF
TGTGCCAGCAGTGAAAGAAGGGGGCCGAATTCACCCCTCCACTTT
>.|TRBJ2-7|TRBV6-5|.
CASSYRPSLGYEQYF
TGTGCCAGCAGTTACCGGCCTAGCTTGGGCTACGAGCAGTACTTC
>TRBD2|TRBJ2-7|TRBV18|.
CASSPMVSSGAEQYF
TGTGCCAGCTCACCAATGGTGTCTAGCGGGGCCGAGCAGTACTTC
>TRBD2|TRBJ2-3|TRBV7-7|.
CASSPGLAGGDTQYF
TGTGCCAGCAGCCCGGGACTAGCGGGGGGGGATACGCAGTATTTT
>.|TRBJ2-1|TRBV7-9|.
CASSLEASRYNEQFF
TGTGCCAGCAGCTTAGAGGCTAGCCGCTACAATGAGCAGTTCTTC
>.|TRBJ1-2|TRBV2|.
CASRNTGLYGYTF
TGTGCCAGCAGAAATACGGGACTTTATGGCTACACCTTC
>.|TRBJ2-3|TRBV27|.
CASSTGGKQGSDTQYF
TGTGCCAGCAGTACGGGGGGAAAACAGGGATCGGATACGCAGTATTTT
>.|TRBJ1-6|TRBV9|.
CASGGQNSPLHF
TGTGCCAGCGGCGGACAAAATTCACCCCTCCACTTT
>.|TRBJ2-2|TRBV2|once
CASSEATRGTGELFF
TGTGCCAGCAGTGAAGCGACGCGGGGCACCGGGGAGCTGTTTTTT
>TRBD1|TRBJ1-2|TRBV19|.
CASSISGDRGYGYTF
TGTGCCAGTAGTATTAGCGGGGACAGGGGTTATGGCTACACCTTC
>TRBD1|TRBJ1-5|TRBV9|.
CASSVVGGNRGMRPYSNQPQHF
TGTGCCAGCAGCGTAGTTGGGGGGAACAGGGGAATGCGGCCCTATAGCAATCAGCCCCAGCATTTT
>.|TRBJ1-3|TRBV11-2|.
CASSRQGNTIYF
TGTGCCAGCAGCCGACAGGGAAACACCATATATTTT
>TRBD1|TRBJ2-5|TRBV5-1|.
CASSSYRGGQETQYF
TGCGCCAGCAGCTCGTACAGGGGTGGCCAAGAGACCCAGTACTTC
>TRBD1|TRBJ1-1|TRBV14|once
CASSLDRVTEAFF
TGTGCCAGCAGCCTGGACAGGGTCACTGAAGCTTTCTTT
>.|TRBJ1-1|TRBV7-8|.
CASSLVRGWNTEAFF
TGTGCCAGCAGCTTAGTTCGTGGCTGGAACACTGAAGCTTTCTTT
>TRBD2|TRBJ2-1|TRBV11-3|.
CASSWFGGELNEQFF
TGTGCCAGCAGCTGGTTTGGGGGGGAGCTCAATGAGCAGTTCTTC
>.|TRBJ1-3|TRBV10-3|once
CAILEAPSGNTIYF
TGTGCCATCTTGGAGGCGCCCTCTGGAAACACCATATATTTT
>.|TRBJ1-1|TRBV7-9|.
CASPPGGPDMNTEAFF
TGTGCCAGCCCCCCCGGGGGACCGGACATGAACACTGAAGCTTTCTTT
>TRBD1|TRBJ2-6|TRBV4-2|.
CASSQRDRRISGANVLTF
TGTGCCAGCAGCCAACGGGACAGGAGAATCTCTGGGGCCAACGTCCTGACTTTC
>.|TRBJ2-7|TRBV4-3|once
CASSQDSGVYYEQYF
TGCGCCAGCAGCCAAGATTCAGGGGTCTACTACGAGCAGTACTTC
>TRBD1|TRBJ1-1|TRBV3-1/TRBV3-2|.
CASSPQGAHTEAFF
TGTGCCAGCAGCCCGCAGGGGGCGCACACTGAAGCTTTCTTT
>.|TRBJ1-2|TRBV18|once
CASSPQDRYGYTF
TGTGCCAGCTCACCTCAGGACAGATATGGCTACACCTTC
>.|TRBJ1-2|TRBV7-2|.
CASSLAPSGRDYGYTF
TGTGCCAGCAGCTTAGCCCCCAGTGGCAGGGACTATGGCTACACCTTC
>.|TRBJ2-7|TRBV5-5|.
CASSLVRNEQYF
TGTGCCAGCAGCTTGGTGCGGAACGAGCAGTACTTC
>TRBD1|TRBJ1-2|TRBV4-3|.
CASSQVHRGQIFGYTF
TGCGCCAGCAGCCAAGTGCACAGGGGGCAAATCTTTGGCTACACCTTC
>TRBD1|TRBJ1-2|TRBV7-2|.
CASSSDRGGGYTF
TGTGCCAGCAGCTCTGACAGGGGAGGAGGCTACACCTTC
>TRBD1|TRBJ1-2|TRBV12-3/TRBV12-4|.
CASSRTGNYGYTF
TGTGCCAGCAGTCGGACAGGGAACTATGGCTACACCTTC
>.|TRBJ1-1|TRBV30|once
CAWSVSGDTEAFF
TGTGCCTGGAGTGTTTCGGGGGACACTGAAGCTTTCTTT
>.|TRBJ2-1|TRBV12-3/TRBV12-4|.
CASSLVYNEQFF
TGTGCCAGCAGTTTAGTATACAATGAGCAGTTCTTC
>.|TRBJ1-3|TRBV15|.
CATSRDRGTGNTIYF
TGTGCCACCAGCAGAGATCGCGGGACCGGAAACACCATATATTTT
>.|TRBJ1-6|TRBV27|.
CASSFSRLRGWNSPLHF
TGTGCCAGCAGTTTTAGCCGTCTGCGAGGATGGAATTCACCCCTCCACTTT
>.|TRBJ1-2|TRBV2|.
CASSALAGLGGYTF
TGTGCCAGCAGTGCTTTGGCCGGACTCGGGGGCTACACCTTC
>TRBD1|TRBJ2-7|TRBV18|.
CASSGGQGSSYEQYF
TGTGCCAGCTCAGGCGGACAGGGTTCGTCCTACGAGCAGTACTTC
>.|TRBJ1-5|TRBV28|.
CASSKSRGGRQPQHF
TGTGCCAGCAGTAAATCTCGGGGAGGGAGGCAGCCCCAGCATTTT
>TRBD1|TRBJ1-6|TRBV7-2|.
CASSSGGAGRSPLHF
TGTGCCAGCAGCTCAGGGGGTGCAGGGCGGTCACCCCTCCACTTT
>TRBD2|TRBJ2-7|TRBV4-2|.
CASSQDLLAGGIYEQYF
TGTGCCAGCAGCCAAGATCTTTTGGCGGGGGGTATCTACGAGCAGTACTTC
>TRBD1|TRBJ2-6|TRBV11-2|.
CASSPPRDRVFGANVLTF
TGTGCCAGCAGCCCTCCCCGGGACAGGGTTTTCGGGGCCAACGTCCTGACTTTC
>.|TRBJ1-2|TRBV30|.
CAWSVRGAYYGYTF
TGTGCCTGGAGTGTACGGGGGGCCTACTATGGCTACACCTTC
>TRBD2|TRBJ2-2|TRBV7-3|.
CASSLISQRDNTGELFF
TGTGCCAGCAGCTTAATTTCCCAGCGGGACAACACCGGGGAGCTGTTTTTT
>.|TRBJ1-5|TRBV6-2/TRBV6-3|.
CASSNGLGPPQHF
TGTGCCAGCAGCAATGGGCTGGGCCCACCCCAGCATTTT
>.|TRBJ1-2|TRBV18|once
CASSHRSQGYTF
TGTGCCAGCTCACACAGGAGCCAGGGCTACACCTTC
>.|TRBJ1-2|TRBV15|.
CATSRAPTGYYGYTF
TGTGCCACCAGCAGAGCCCCCACGGGATACTATGGCTACACCTTC
>.|TRBJ1-1|TRBV5-5|.
CASSFMGFEDTEAFF
TGTGCCAGCAGCTTTATGGGTTTCGAGGACACTGAAGCTTTCTTT
>.|TRBJ1-2|TRBV30|once
CAWTKIRGANYGYTF
TGTGCCTGGACTAAGATCAGGGGAGCTAACTATGGCTACACCTTC
>TRBD1|TRBJ2-2|TRBV6-5|.
CASSYSEQGATGELFF
TGTGCCAGCAGTTACTCGGAACAGGGGGCCACCGGGGAGCTGTTTTTT
>.|TRBJ1-1|TRBV7-8|once
CASSTLQFMNTEAFF
TGTGCCAGCAGCACTCTACAGTTCATGAACACTGAAGCTTTCTTT
>.|TRBJ1-1|TRBV9|.
CASSVRPGLNTEAFF
TGTGCCAGCAGCGTCCGGCCCGGGTTGAACACTGAAGCTTTCTTT
>.|TRBJ1-2|TRBV2|once
CASSEALESSHYGYTF
TGTGCCAGCAGTGAAGCGCTTGAGTCAAGCCACTATGGCTACACCTTC
>.|TRBJ1-5|TRBV30|.
CAWSVQRNQPQHF
TGTGCCTGGAGTGTACAGAGAAATCAGCCCCAGCATTTT
>TRBD1|TRBJ1-2|TRBV2|.
CASSVDRIYGYTF
TGTGCCAGCAGCGTGGACAGGATCTATGGCTACACCTTC